This TCR beta chain comes out of a study of T cell repertoires in cytomegalovirus infection. One entry per CDR3 protein, called by TCRdb with MiXCR from the reads. Here the sample spans about 920,000 distinct CDR3 sequences, roughly a third being singletons. This clonotype has only a few counts. Its antigen is currently unknown. Germline CDR1 and CDR2: SGHVS and FNYEAQ. The CDR3 totals 17 residues. The V and J ends lost 1 base and 0 bases respectively, with 13 bases between them. Sequenced here: cultured CD8+ T cells from PBMCs, sampled from culture after CMV antigen stimulation. V gene TRBV7-6 combines with J gene TRBJ1-5; D is undetermined. This clonotype was obtained from a human donor in good health (CMV status not recorded). Some clones in this sample may be carry-over from other donors' samples. In DNA form, the CDR3 reads TGTGCCAGCAGCTTAGAGCCGTCGACGTATAGCAATCAGCCCCAGCATTTT. Protein sequence: CASSLEPSTYSNQPQHF. Using reference TRBV7-6 and TRBJ1-5 for the parts outside the CDR3, the full variable domain is GAGVSQSPRYKVTKRGQDVALRCDPISGHVSLYWYRQALGQGPEFLTYFNYEAQQDKSGLPNDRFSAERPEGSISTLTIQRTEQRDSAMYRCASSLEPSTYSNQPQHFGDGTRLSIL.